The TCR beta chain described here comes from a study of identical twins' blood T cells. Study details: About six alpha and about six beta libraries together yielded 45 million or so reads.

Of note for this clonotype: The antigen is not known.

TCRdb processed the 5' RACE reads anew with MiXCR; each CDR3 protein has one entry. Of around 380,000 distinct CDR3 sequences in the sample, 28% were seen once. Points from the study as a whole: Out-of-frame TCRbeta clonotypes reportedly had markedly more similar V usage in twins than unrelated donors. Twin repertoire similarity may partly reflect shared environment.

V was cut by 3 bases and J by 8 bases, with 14 bases left in between. Looked up from germline, CDR1 is SGHDN and CDR2 is FVKESK. The CDR3 is made up of 14 amino acids. The chain couples TRBV14 to TRBJ2-1; D possibly corresponds to TRBD2 (6 bases). Sequenced sample: PBMCs. The receptor was isolated from a woman aged 18 to 55 in good health. The CDR3 protein is CASSHPSGVYEQFF. In DNA form, the CDR3 reads TGTGCCAGCAGCCACCCCTCGGGGGTGTATGAGCAGTTCTTC.